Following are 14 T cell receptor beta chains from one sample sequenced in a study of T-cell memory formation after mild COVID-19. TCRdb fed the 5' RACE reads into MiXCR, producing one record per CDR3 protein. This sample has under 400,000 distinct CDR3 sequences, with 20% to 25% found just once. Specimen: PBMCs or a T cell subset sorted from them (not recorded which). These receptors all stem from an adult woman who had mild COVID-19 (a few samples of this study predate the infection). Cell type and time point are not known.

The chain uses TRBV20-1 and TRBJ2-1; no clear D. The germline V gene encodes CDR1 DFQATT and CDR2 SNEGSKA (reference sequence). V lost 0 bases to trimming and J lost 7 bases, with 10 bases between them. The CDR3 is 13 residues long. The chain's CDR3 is CSARDSVLNEQFF. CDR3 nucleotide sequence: TGCAGTGCTAGAGATTCGGTGTTGAATGAGCAGTTCTTC.

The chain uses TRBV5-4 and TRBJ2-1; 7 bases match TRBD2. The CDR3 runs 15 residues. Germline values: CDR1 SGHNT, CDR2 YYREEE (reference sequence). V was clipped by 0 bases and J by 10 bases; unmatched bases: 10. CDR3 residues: CASSLAGGRVGEQFF. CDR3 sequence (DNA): TGTGCCAGCAGCTTGGCGGGCGGGAGAGTAGGGGAGCAGTTCTTC.

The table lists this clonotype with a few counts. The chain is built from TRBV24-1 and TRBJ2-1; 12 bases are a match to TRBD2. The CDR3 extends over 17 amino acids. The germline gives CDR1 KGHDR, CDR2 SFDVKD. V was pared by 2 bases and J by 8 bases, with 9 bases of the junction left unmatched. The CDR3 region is CATSDSLLAGGRYEQFF. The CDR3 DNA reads TGTGCCACCAGTGATTCCCTCCTAGCGGGAGGGCGCTATGAGCAGTTCTTC.

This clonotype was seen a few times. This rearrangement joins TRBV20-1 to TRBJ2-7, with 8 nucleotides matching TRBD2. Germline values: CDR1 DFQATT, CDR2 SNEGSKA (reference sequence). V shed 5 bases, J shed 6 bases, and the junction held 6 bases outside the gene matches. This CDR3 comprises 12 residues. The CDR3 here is CSAAAGDREQYF. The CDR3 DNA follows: TGCAGTGCTGCAGCGGGAGATCGCGAGCAGTACTTC.

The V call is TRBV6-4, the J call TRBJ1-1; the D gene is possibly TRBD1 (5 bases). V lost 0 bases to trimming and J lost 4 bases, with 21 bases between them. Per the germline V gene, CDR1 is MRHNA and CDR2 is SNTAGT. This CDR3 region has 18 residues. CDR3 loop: CASSDSGSFGGPGTEAFF. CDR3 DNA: TGTGCCAGCAGTGACTCTGGCTCATTTGGGGGTCCAGGCACTGAAGCTTTCTTT.

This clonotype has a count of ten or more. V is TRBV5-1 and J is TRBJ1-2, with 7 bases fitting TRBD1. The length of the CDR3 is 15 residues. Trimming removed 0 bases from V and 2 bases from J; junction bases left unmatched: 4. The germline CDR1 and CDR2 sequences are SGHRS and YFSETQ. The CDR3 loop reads CASSLAGQTNYGYTF. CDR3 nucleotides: TGCGCCAGCAGCTTGGCGGGACAGACAAACTATGGCTACACCTTC.

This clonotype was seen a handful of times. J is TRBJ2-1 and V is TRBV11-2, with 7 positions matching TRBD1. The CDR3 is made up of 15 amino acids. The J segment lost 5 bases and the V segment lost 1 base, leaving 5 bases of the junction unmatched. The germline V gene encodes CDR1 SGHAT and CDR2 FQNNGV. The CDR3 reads CASSLATGSHNEQFF. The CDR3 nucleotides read TGTGCCAGCAGCTTAGCGACAGGGTCCCACAATGAGCAGTTCTTC. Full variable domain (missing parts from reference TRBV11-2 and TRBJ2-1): EAGVAQSPRYKIIEKRQSVAFWCNPISGHATLYWYQQILGQGPKLLIQFQNNGVVDDSQLPKDRFSAERLKGVDSTLKIQPAKLEDSAVYLCASSLATGSHNEQFFGPGTRLTVL.

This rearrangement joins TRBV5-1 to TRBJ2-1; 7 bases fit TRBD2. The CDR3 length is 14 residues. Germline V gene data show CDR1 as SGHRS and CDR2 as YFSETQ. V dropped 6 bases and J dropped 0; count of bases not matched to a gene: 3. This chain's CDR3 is CASNPGGSYNEQFF. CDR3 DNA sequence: TGCGCCAGCAACCCGGGGGGCTCCTACAATGAGCAGTTCTTC. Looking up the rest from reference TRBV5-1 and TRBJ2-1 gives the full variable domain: KAGVTQTPRYLIKTRGQQVTLSCSPISGHRSVSWYQQTPGQGLQFLFEYFSETQRNKGNFPGRFSGRQFSNSRSEMNVSTLELGDSALYLCASNPGGSYNEQFFGPGTRLTVL.

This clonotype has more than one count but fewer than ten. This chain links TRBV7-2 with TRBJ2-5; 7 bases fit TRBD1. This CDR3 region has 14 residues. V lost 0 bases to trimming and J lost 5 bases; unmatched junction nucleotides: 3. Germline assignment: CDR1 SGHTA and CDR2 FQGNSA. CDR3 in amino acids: CASSLALDRETQYF. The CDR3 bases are TGTGCCAGCAGCTTAGCCTTGGACAGGGAGACCCAGTACTTC.

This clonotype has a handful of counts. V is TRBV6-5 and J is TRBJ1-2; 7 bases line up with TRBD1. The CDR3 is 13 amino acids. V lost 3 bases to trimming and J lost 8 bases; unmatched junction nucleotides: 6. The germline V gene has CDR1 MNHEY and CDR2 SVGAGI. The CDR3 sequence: CASSYEGAWGYTF. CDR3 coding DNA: TGTGCCAGCAGTTATGAGGGGGCTTGGGGCTACACCTTC.

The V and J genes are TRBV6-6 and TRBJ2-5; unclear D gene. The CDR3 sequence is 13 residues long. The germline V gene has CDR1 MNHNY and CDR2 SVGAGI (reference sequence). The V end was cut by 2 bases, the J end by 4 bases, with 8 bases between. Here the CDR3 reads CASSYPPGETQYF. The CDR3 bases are TGTGCCAGCAGTTACCCTCCGGGAGAGACCCAGTACTTC.

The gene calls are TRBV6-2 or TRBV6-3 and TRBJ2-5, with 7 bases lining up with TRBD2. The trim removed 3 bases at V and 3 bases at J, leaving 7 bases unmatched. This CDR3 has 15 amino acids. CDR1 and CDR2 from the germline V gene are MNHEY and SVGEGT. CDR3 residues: CASSYVGLAEETQYF. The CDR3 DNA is TGTGCCAGCAGTTATGTAGGGCTAGCGGAAGAGACCCAGTACTTC.

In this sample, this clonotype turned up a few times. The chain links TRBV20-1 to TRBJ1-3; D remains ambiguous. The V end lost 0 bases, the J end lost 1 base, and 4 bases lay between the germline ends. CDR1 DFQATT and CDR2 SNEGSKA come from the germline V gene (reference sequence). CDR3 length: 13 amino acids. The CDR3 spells CSAREPSGNTIYF. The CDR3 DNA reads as TGCAGTGCTAGAGAGCCATCTGGAAACACCATATATTTT.

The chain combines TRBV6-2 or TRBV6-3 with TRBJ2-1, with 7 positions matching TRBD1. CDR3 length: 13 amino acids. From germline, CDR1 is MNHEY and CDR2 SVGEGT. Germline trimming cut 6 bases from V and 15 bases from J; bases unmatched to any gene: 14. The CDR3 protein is CASRGQTNPKPFF. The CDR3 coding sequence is TGTGCCAGCAGGGGACAGACGAACCCTAAGCCGTTCTTC.